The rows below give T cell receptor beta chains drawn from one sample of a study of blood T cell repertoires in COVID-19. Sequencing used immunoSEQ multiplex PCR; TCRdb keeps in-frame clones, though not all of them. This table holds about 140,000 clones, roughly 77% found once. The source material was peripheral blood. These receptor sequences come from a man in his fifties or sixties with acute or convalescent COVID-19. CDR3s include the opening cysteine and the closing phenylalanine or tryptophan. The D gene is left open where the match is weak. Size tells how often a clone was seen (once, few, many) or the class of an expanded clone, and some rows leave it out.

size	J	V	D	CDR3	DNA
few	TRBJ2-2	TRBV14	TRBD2	CASSQDLSAGGPSGELFF	TGTGCCAGCAGCCAAGATCTCTCCGCGGGAGGGCCCTCCGGGGAGCTGTTTTTT
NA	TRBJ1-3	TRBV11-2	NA	CASSLGVDTIYF	TGTGCCAGCAGCTTAGGCGTGGACACCATATATTTT
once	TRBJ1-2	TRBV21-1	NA	CASSKASRTANYGYTF	TGTGCCAGCAGCAAAGCGAGCCGGACAGCTAACTATGGCTACACCTTC
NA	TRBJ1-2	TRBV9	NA	CASSATGANTFSYTF	TGTGCCAGCAGCGCAACAGGCGCGAATACCTTTAGCTACACCTTC
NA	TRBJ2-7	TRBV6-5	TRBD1	CASSSQGFYEQYF	TGTGCCAGCAGTTCACAGGGGTTCTACGAGCAGTACTTC
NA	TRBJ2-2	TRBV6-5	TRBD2	CASERGNTGELFF	TGTGCCAGCGAGCGGGGGAACACCGGGGAGCTGTTTTTT
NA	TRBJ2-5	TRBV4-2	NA	CASSQDPSPETQYF	TGTGCCAGCAGCCAAGATCCGTCCCCAGAGACCCAGTACTTC
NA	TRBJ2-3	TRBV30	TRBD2	CAWSVPLAGALRDTQYF	TGTGCCTGGAGTGTACCCCTAGCGGGGGCCTTGAGGGATACGCAGTATTTT
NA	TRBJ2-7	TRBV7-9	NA	CASSSRGGISYEQYF	TGTGCCAGCAGCTCGCGGGGAGGTATCTCCTACGAGCAGTACTTC
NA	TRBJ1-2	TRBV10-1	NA	CASSESPGSRFGYTF	TGCGCCAGCAGTGAGTCACCGGGATCCCGGTTTGGCTACACCTTC
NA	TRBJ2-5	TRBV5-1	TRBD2	CASSFGLAEETQYF	TGCGCCAGCAGCTTCGGACTAGCGGAAGAGACCCAGTACTTC
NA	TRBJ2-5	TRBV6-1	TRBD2	CASSAGLAGGSRETQYF	TGTGCCAGCAGTGCGGGACTAGCGGGAGGATCTCGAGAGACCCAGTACTTC
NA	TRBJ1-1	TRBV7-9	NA	CASVPSTEAFF	TGTGCCAGCGTCCCCAGCACTGAAGCTTTCTTT
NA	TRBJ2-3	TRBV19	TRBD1	CASTSTGITDTQYF	TGTGCCAGTACCTCGACAGGGATCACAGATACGCAGTATTTT
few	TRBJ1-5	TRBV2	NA	CASSDGGSNQPQHF	TGTGCCAGCAGTGATGGGGGCAGCAATCAGCCCCAGCATTTT
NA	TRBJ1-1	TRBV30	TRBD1	CAWRRDRNTEAFF	TGTGCCTGGAGAAGGGACAGGAACACTGAAGCTTTCTTT
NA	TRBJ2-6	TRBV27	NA	CASSRPGISGANVLTF	TGTGCCAGCAGCCGCCCAGGGATCAGTGGGGCCAACGTCCTGACTTTC
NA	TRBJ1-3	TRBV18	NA	CASSVTSGAGNTIYF	TGTGCCAGCTCGGTGACCTCGGGGGCTGGAAACACCATATATTTT
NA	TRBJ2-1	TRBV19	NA	CASSINPRGYNEQFF	TGTGCCAGTAGTATAAACCCTAGGGGGTACAATGAGCAGTTCTTC
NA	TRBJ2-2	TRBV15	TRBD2	CATSRDLASGRNGELFF	TGTGCCACCAGCAGAGATTTAGCTAGCGGGAGGAACGGGGAGCTGTTTTTT
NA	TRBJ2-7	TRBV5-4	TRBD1	CASSLGQGVDEQYF	TGTGCCAGCAGCTTAGGGCAGGGGGTCGACGAGCAGTACTTC
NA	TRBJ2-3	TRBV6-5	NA	CASSYSNTFTDTQYF	TGTGCCAGCAGTTACTCGAACACGTTCACAGATACGCAGTATTTT
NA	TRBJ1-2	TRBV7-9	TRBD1	CASSRLTGVSYGYTF	TGTGCCAGCAGCAGATTGACAGGGGTGAGCTATGGCTACACCTTC
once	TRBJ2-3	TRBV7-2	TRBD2	CASSLDPGLSTDTQYF	TGTGCCAGCAGCTTAGACCCGGGACTAAGCACAGATACGCAGTATTTT
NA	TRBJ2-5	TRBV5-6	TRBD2	CASSPPAGGETQYF	TGTGCCAGCAGCCCGCCCGCGGGAGGGGAGACCCAGTACTTC
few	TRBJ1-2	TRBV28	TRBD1	CASQGTYGYTF	TGTGCCTCACAGGGGACCTATGGCTACACCTTC
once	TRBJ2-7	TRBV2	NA	CASSEGPSFHEQYF	TGTGCCAGCAGTGAAGGGCCTAGCTTCCACGAGCAGTACTTC
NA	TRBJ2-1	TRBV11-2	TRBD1	CASSPRQGAYNEQFF	TGTGCCAGCAGCCCAAGACAGGGGGCTTACAATGAGCAGTTCTTC
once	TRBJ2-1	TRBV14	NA	CASSQVEGGYNEQFF	TGTGCCAGCAGCCAAGTTGAAGGCGGATACAATGAGCAGTTCTTC
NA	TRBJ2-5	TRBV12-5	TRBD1	CASGFTGGETQYF	TGTGCTAGTGGGTTCACAGGGGGAGAGACCCAGTACTTC
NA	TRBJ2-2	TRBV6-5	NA	CASSYVQSNTGELFF	TGTGCCAGCAGTTACGTACAGTCGAACACCGGGGAGCTGTTTTTT
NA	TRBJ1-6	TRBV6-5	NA	CASSSSQGNSPLHF	TGTGCCAGCAGCTCCTCGCAGGGGAATTCACCCCTCCACTTT
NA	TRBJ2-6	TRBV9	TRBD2	CASSLPPGLAGDAGANVLTF	TGTGCCAGCAGCTTACCCCCGGGACTAGCGGGAGATGCTGGGGCCAACGTCCTGACTTTC
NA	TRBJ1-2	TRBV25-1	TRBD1	CASSEFGQGKNGYTF	TGTGCCAGCAGTGAATTCGGACAGGGAAAAAATGGCTACACCTTC
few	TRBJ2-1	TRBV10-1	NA	CASSGQSYNEQFF	TGCGCCAGCAGTGGACAGTCCTACAATGAGCAGTTCTTC
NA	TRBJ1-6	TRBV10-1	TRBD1	CASRGQINNSPLHF	TGCGCCAGCAGGGGACAGATTAACAATTCACCCCTCCACTTT
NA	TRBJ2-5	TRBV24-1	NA	CATSQGSSFQETQYF	TGTGCCACCAGCCAGGGTAGCAGCTTTCAAGAGACCCAGTACTTC
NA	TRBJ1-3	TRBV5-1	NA	CASRTTGGSGNTIYF	TGCGCCAGCAGGACGACGGGGGGATCTGGAAACACCATATATTTT
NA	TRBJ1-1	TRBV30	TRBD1	CAWSISTGGTEAFF	TGTGCCTGGAGTATTTCGACAGGGGGCACTGAAGCTTTCTTT
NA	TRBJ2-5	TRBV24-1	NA	CATSDSQGQETQYF	TGTGCCACCAGTGATTCCCAGGGTCAAGAGACCCAGTACTTC
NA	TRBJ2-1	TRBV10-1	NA	CASSGTHNEQFF	TGCGCCAGCAGTGGAACACACAATGAGCAGTTCTTC
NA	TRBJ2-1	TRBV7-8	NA	CASSFAAQGQFF	TGTGCCAGCAGCTTCGCGGCACAGGGGCAGTTCTTC
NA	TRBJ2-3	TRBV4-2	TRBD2	CASSPRTSGNTDTQYF	TGTGCCAGCAGCCCCAGGACTAGCGGGAACACAGATACGCAGTATTTT
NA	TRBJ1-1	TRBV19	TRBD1	CASSPGTGMKEAFF	TGTGCCAGTAGTCCCGGGACAGGGATGAAGGAAGCTTTCTTT
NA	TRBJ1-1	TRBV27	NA	CASSLRRNTEAFF	TGTGCCAGCAGTTTGAGGCGAAACACTGAAGCTTTCTTT
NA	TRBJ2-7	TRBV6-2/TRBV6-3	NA	CASSYGAGGQPEQYF	TGTGCCAGCAGTTACGGGGCAGGGGGGCAACCCGAGCAGTACTTC
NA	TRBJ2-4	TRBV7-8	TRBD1	CASSIFGQGAKNIQYF	TGTGCCAGCAGCATCTTTGGACAGGGAGCCAAAAACATTCAGTACTTC
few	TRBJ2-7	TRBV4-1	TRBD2	CASSLGRGASYEQYF	TGCGCCAGCAGCCTAGGGAGGGGCGCCTCCTACGAGCAGTACTTC
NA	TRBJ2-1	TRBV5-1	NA	CASSFDTGNEQFF	TGCGCCAGCAGCTTCGATACAGGGAATGAGCAGTTCTTC
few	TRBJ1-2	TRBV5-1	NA	CASSSQGDYGYTF	TGCGCCAGCAGCTCACAGGGTGACTATGGCTACACCTTC
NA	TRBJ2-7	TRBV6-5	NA	CASSYSLRPYEQYF	TGTGCCAGCAGTTACTCCCTGCGGCCCTACGAGCAGTACTTC
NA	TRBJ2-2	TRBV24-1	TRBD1	CATSDLGVTGIAGELFF	TGTGCCACCAGTGATTTGGGCGTGACAGGGATCGCCGGGGAGCTGTTTTTT
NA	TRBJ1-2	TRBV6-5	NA	CASSYPSESYTF	TGTGCCAGCAGTTATCCTTCGGAGAGCTACACCTTC
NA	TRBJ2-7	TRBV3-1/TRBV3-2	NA	CASSQGSSGYEQYF	TGTGCCAGCAGCCAAGGCAGTTCAGGATACGAGCAGTACTTC
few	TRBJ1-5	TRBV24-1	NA	CATSAGGNQPQHF	TGTGCCACCAGTGCGGGAGGGAATCAGCCCCAGCATTTT